Below are 32 T cell receptor beta chains sequenced from a single sample in a study of Ad26.COV2.S vaccination and SARS-CoV-2 variants. Only in-frame clones appear in the TCRdb table, and some are missing; sequencing was by immunoSEQ multiplex PCR. The sample has some 290,000 clones, just over 85% seen once. Treatment meaning: some 20 received Ad26.COV2.S at low or high dose, single or two shots; roughly five received placebo; per-sample allocation not given. Each sample was drawn 63 days after the first injection (of vaccine or placebo). Specimen: peripheral blood, collected in a trial of Ad26.COV2.S vaccine versus placebo. The receptors stem from a person between 18 and 65 years old who received the Ad26.COV2.S COVID-19 vaccine or a placebo.

V usage is TRBV4-3 and J usage is TRBJ1-1; 9 bases agree with TRBD1. The germline CDR1 and CDR2 sequences are LGHNA and YSLEER. J was trimmed by 3 bases and V by 2 bases; bases with no gene match: 7. The CDR3 has 16 amino acids. The CDR3 loop is CASSQTGGSTDTEAFF. CDR3 in DNA: TGCGCCAGCAGCCAAACAGGGGGCAGTACGGACACTGAAGCTTTCTTT.

CDR3 sequence reads: CASSSPGGSSYNEQFF. The CDR3 DNA follows: TGTGCCAGCAGCTCCCCAGGCGGTAGCTCCTACAATGAGCAGTTCTTC. The chain links TRBV7-2 to TRBJ2-1, with unresolved D. The CDR3 loop spans 16 amino acids. Germline-derived CDR1 and CDR2 are SGHTA and FQGNSA. V was trimmed by 4 bases and J by 0 bases, leaving 13 bases between them.

The chain uses TRBV15 and TRBJ1-5; possibly TRBD1 for D (6 bases). This CDR3 is 17 amino acids long. V was clipped by 0 bases and J by 4 bases, with 16 bases between them. CDR1 is LNHNV, CDR2 YYDKDF, per germline (reference sequence). The CDR3 is CATSRDRIGQQNQPQHF. The CDR3 region has the DNA TGTGCCACCAGCAGAGATCGAATCGGACAGCAGAATCAGCCCCAGCATTTT.

The V call is TRBV7-9, the J call TRBJ2-1; 9 bases align to TRBD1. V was clipped by 1 base and J by 9 bases; unmatched bases: 7. Germline CDR1 and CDR2: SEHNR and FQNEAQ (reference sequence). This CDR3 is built from 15 residues. Here the CDR3 reads CASSLVRTGALEQFF. The DNA for the CDR3 is TGTGCCAGCAGCTTAGTTAGGACAGGGGCGCTTGAGCAGTTCTTC.

The chain links TRBV7-9 to TRBJ2-1, with no clear D. In germline, CDR1 is SEHNR, CDR2 FQNEAQ (reference sequence). The CDR3 extends over 15 amino acids. The V end lost 1 base, the J end lost 0 bases, and 7 bases lay between the germline ends. The CDR3 sequence is CASSLDRSSYNEQFF. The DNA of the CDR3 is TGTGCCAGCAGCTTAGACCGTAGCTCCTACAATGAGCAGTTCTTC.

The V gene is TRBV6-2 or TRBV6-3, the J gene TRBJ2-2; 9 nucleotides line up with TRBD2. The ends lost 6 bases at V and 3 bases at J; junction bases unmatched: 8. CDR1 is MNHEY and CDR2 is SVGEGT in the germline V gene. This CDR3 contains 16 residues. The CDR3 sequence: CASSRKRGVHTGELFF. Here the CDR3 DNA reads TGTGCCAGCAGCCGAAAGCGGGGGGTACACACCGGGGAGCTGTTTTTT.

This clone was detected only a few times. The chain uses TRBV3-1 (or the pseudogene TRBV3-2) and TRBJ2-2, with 7 positions matching TRBD2. The V segment lost 1 base and the J segment 1 base; nucleotides outside the gene matches: 6. The CDR3 is made up of 17 amino acids. Germline CDR1 and CDR2: LGHDT and YNNKEL (reference sequence). Here the CDR3 reads CASSQASGGWNTGELFF. For the CDR3, the DNA is TGTGCCAGCAGCCAAGCATCCGGGGGGTGGAACACCGGGGAGCTGTTTTTT.

J is TRBJ2-7 and V is TRBV13; 14 nucleotides align to TRBD2. Germline CDR1 reads PRHDT; CDR2 reads FYEKMQ (reference sequence). After removal of 3 bases from V and 4 bases from J, the junction contained 2 bases not matched to a gene. The CDR3 is 15 amino acids. In DNA, the CDR3 is TGTGCCAGCAGCTTGGGACTAGCGGGGGCTTACGAGCAGTACTTC. This sequence encodes CASSLGLAGAYEQYF.

The rearrangement joins TRBV9 to TRBJ1-2; D ambiguous. This CDR3 has 14 amino acids. Germline V gene lookup returns CDR1 SGDLS and CDR2 YYNGEE. Between the trimmed V and J ends, which lost 6 bases and 7 bases, there was a span of 19 bases. In DNA form, the CDR3 reads TGTGCCAGCACCTCGTCATCCCTTGAGGGTGGCTACACCTTC. This encodes CASTSSSLEGGYTF.

This clone was seen a single time. The chain joins TRBV2 to TRBJ1-5; D may be TRBD1 (5 bases). This CDR3 contains 13 residues. V gave up 2 bases and J gave up 5 bases, with 7 bases separating them. Germline V lookup: CDR1 SNHLY, CDR2 FYNNEI. CDR3 sequence (DNA): TGTGCCAGCAGTGAACAGGGAGATCAGCCCCAGCATTTT. Amino acid sequence: CASSEQGDQPQHF.

CDR3 coding DNA: TGTGCCAGTAGTATAAACAGATTTACTAGCACAGATACGCAGTATTTT. This sequence encodes CASSINRFTSTDTQYF. V is TRBV19 and J is TRBJ2-3; D is ambiguous. The CDR3 sequence is 16 residues long. V was shortened by 2 bases and J by 0 bases, with 12 bases between the two germline ends. CDR1 is LNHDA and CDR2 is SQIVND in the germline V gene (reference sequence).

This chain links TRBV4-3 with TRBJ1-1; D is uncertain. CDR3 length: 13 amino acids. Germline V gene sequence: CDR1 LGHNA, CDR2 YSLEER. V was pared by 0 bases and J by 6 bases, with 8 bases between. CDR3 DNA sequence: TGCGCCAGCAGCCAAGAACGGCTTGCTGAAGCTTTCTTT. This sequence encodes CASSQERLAEAFF.

The chain is built from TRBV5-4 and TRBJ1-1; D unresolved. Germline V gene lookup returns CDR1 SGHNT and CDR2 YYREEE (reference sequence). Between the trimmed V and J ends, which lost 5 bases and 1 base, there was a span of 18 bases. This CDR3 is 16 amino acids long. In DNA, the CDR3 is TGTGCCAGCAGGTTCGGTTACGTCGCGGGGAACACTGAAGCTTTCTTT. Amino acid sequence: CASRFGYVAGNTEAFF.

This clone was found once. The chain employs TRBV10-3 and TRBJ1-6; a weak D match, TRBD1 (5 bases). Germline lookup yields CDR1 ENHRY and CDR2 SYGVKD. This CDR3 has 18 amino acids. The V gene lost 3 bases and the J gene lost 4 bases, with 19 bases spanning the gap. The CDR3 here is CAISDPGGGSTYNSPLHF. The CDR3 DNA sequence: TGTGCCATCAGTGATCCCGGTGGGGGGAGTACTTATAATTCACCCCTCCACTTT.

This chain joins TRBV2 and TRBJ1-6; a possible D gene is TRBD1 (6 bases). The CDR3 contains 17 residues. With 2 bases removed from V and 6 bases from J, the gap between germline ends came to 17 bases. Per germline, CDR1 SNHLY and CDR2 FYNNEI. The CDR3 DNA is TGTGCCAGCAGTGAAATTCCAAAACAGGGTATTAATTCACCCCTCCACTTT. Translated: CASSEIPKQGINSPLHF. Filled out from reference TRBV2 and TRBJ1-6, the complete variable domain reads EPEVTQTPSHQVTQMGQEVILRCVPISNHLYFYWYRQILGQKVEFLVSFYNNEISEKSEIFDDQFSVERPDGSNFTLKIRSTKLEDSAMYFCASSEIPKQGINSPLHFGNGTRLTVT.

V and J are TRBV7-8 and TRBJ2-5; D gene uncertain. From germline, CDR1 is SGHVS and CDR2 FQNEAQ. V was shortened by 5 bases and J by 4 bases, with 11 bases between the two germline ends. The CDR3 runs to 13 residues. The CDR3 loop is CASSGKPGETQYF. As DNA, the CDR3 is TGTGCCAGCAGCGGAAAACCAGGAGAGACCCAGTACTTC.

J is TRBJ1-1 and V is TRBV4-2, with unresolved D. CDR3 length: 14 residues. Germline CDR1 LGHNA, CDR2 YNFKEQ. Trimming cost V 5 bases and J 0 bases, with 10 bases left between them. CDR3 residues: CASSVQDMNTEAFF. DNA of the CDR3: TGTGCCAGCAGCGTTCAAGACATGAACACTGAAGCTTTCTTT.

The chain couples TRBV5-3 to TRBJ1-4, with TRBD1 as a possible D gene (6 bases). TRBV5-3 is reported as an ORF; its role is uncertain. V was clipped by 4 bases and J by 3 bases, with 19 bases between them. The CDR3 consists of 17 residues. CDR3 sequence reads: CARSDPTGKRANEKLFF. The DNA for the CDR3 is TGTGCCAGAAGCGATCCTACAGGGAAGAGGGCTAATGAAAAACTGTTTTTT.

The chain joins TRBV7-2 to TRBJ2-2; D perhaps matches TRBD1 (6 bases). Germline CDR1 and CDR2: SGHTA and FQGNSA. The CDR3 length is 15 residues. V shed 0 bases and J shed 4 bases, with 9 bases lying between them. CDR3 protein: CASSLAGTFTGELFF. The DNA of the CDR3 is TGTGCCAGCAGCTTAGCGGGGACATTCACCGGGGAGCTGTTTTTT.

The chain recombines TRBV18 with TRBJ1-3; D ambiguous. The CDR3 has 16 residues. Germline V CDR1 and CDR2: KGHSH, LQKENI. Trimming took off 0 bases at V and 4 bases at J, with 13 bases between the two ends. The CDR3 sequence: CASSPPSPGIGNTIYF. In nucleotides, the CDR3 is TGTGCCAGCTCACCACCGTCCCCAGGCATAGGAAACACCATATATTTT.

This chain uses TRBV19 with TRBJ1-5; 9 bases agree with TRBD1. V shed 5 bases and J 4 bases; nucleotides not matched to a gene: 9. The CDR3 is 16 amino acids. Germline V gives CDR1 LNHDA, CDR2 SQIVND (reference sequence). CDR3 sequence reads: CASSSKRDRVNQPQHF. CDR3 bases: TGTGCCAGTAGTTCGAAGCGGGACAGGGTAAATCAGCCCCAGCATTTT. Complete variable domain (other parts from reference TRBV19 and TRBJ1-5): DGGITQSPKYLFRKEGQNVTLSCEQNLNHDAMYWYRQDPGQGLRLIYYSQIVNDFQKGDIAEGYSVSREKKESFPLTVTSAQKNPTAFYLCASSSKRDRVNQPQHFGDGTRLSIL.

This chain connects TRBV7-9 to TRBJ1-4; perhaps TRBD1 as D (6 bases). The germline V and J ends were trimmed by 5 bases and 5 bases, with 15 bases remaining between them. Looked up from germline, CDR1 is SEHNR and CDR2 is FQNEAQ (reference sequence). The CDR3 totals 15 residues. CDR3 protein: CASSATGRGNEKLFF. CDR3 sequence (DNA): TGTGCCAGCAGCGCCACAGGGCGGGGGAATGAAAAACTGTTTTTT.

The chain has TRBV7-9 and TRBJ1-2; 9 bases are a match to TRBD1. The V gene's germline CDR1 is SEHNR and CDR2 FQNEAQ (reference sequence). After removal of 3 bases from V and 1 base from J, the junction contained 3 bases not matched to a gene. CDR3 length: 15 residues. The CDR3 nucleotides read TGTGCCAGCAGCTTGGCGGGACAGGGTAACTATGGCTACACCTTC. Its protein product is CASSLAGQGNYGYTF.

V is TRBV6-2 or TRBV6-3 and J is TRBJ2-3, with 12 bases lining up with TRBD2. J gave up 3 bases and V 6 bases, and 10 bases lay outside the gene matches. The length of the CDR3 is 17 residues. Germline values: CDR1 MNHEY, CDR2 SVGEGT. CDR3 amino acids: CASSPGTSGGSTDTQYF. CDR3 DNA: TGTGCCAGCAGCCCTGGTACTAGCGGGGGGTCGACAGATACGCAGTATTTT.

CDR3 DNA sequence: TGTGCCAGCAGTTCCACCGGGACAGGGGTTGGCGATACGCAGTATTTT. Its translation is CASSSTGTGVGDTQYF. The chain combines TRBV6-6 with TRBJ2-3, with 10 nucleotides matching TRBD1. The trim removed 4 bases at V and 6 bases at J, leaving 10 bases unmatched. CDR3 length equals 16 residues. CDR1 MNHNY and CDR2 SVGAGI come from the germline V gene (reference sequence).

The gene calls are TRBV7-9 and TRBJ1-4; the match to TRBD1 covers 7 bases. After removal of 7 bases from V and 7 bases from J, the junction contained 15 bases not matched to a gene. The CDR3 runs 16 residues. Germline CDR1 is SEHNR and CDR2 is FQNEAQ (reference sequence). The CDR3 loop is CASTEDRQGIIEKLFF. In DNA form, the CDR3 reads TGTGCCAGCACTGAAGATCGACAGGGAATTATTGAAAAACTGTTTTTT.

The V gene is TRBV30, the J gene TRBJ2-7; D is unclear. Between the trimmed V and J ends, which lost 1 base and 10 bases, there was a span of 11 bases. The CDR3 has 11 amino acids. Germline V gene lookup returns CDR1 GTSNPN and CDR2 SVGIG (reference sequence). CDR3 in amino acids: CAWSGRGRQYF. The DNA of the CDR3 is TGTGCCTGGAGTGGTCGCGGACGACAGTACTTC.

The chain employs TRBV5-6 and TRBJ2-3; the D gene is possibly TRBD2 (7 bases). From germline, CDR1 is SGHDT and CDR2 YYEEEE. V lost 1 base, J lost 5 bases, and 14 bases lay in between. The CDR3 is made up of 15 amino acids. The CDR3 loop reads CASSLIRGGGDTQYF. DNA for the CDR3: TGTGCCAGCAGCTTGATCAGGGGCGGGGGAGATACGCAGTATTTT.

To note about this clone: The sample carries other DNA sequences with the same CDR3. The rearrangement joins TRBV7-2 to TRBJ1-1; D is ambiguous. This CDR3 is built from 14 residues. Germline CDR1 is SGHTA and CDR2 is FQGNSA. Trimming cost V 2 bases and J 2 bases, with 9 bases left between them. In DNA, the CDR3 is TGTGCCAGCAGCTTATTAGGAAGCAACACTGAAGCTTTCTTT. This gives the protein CASSLLGSNTEAFF.

This chain connects TRBV7-2 to TRBJ2-7, with 7 bases aligning to TRBD2. From germline, CDR1 is SGHTA and CDR2 FQGNSA. The CDR3 sequence is 13 residues long. V gave up 3 bases and J gave up 2 bases; unmatched junction bases: 1. CDR3 protein: CASSFGLAYEQYF. The CDR3 coding sequence is TGTGCCAGCAGCTTCGGACTAGCCTACGAGCAGTACTTC.

V is TRBV7-2 and J is TRBJ2-5; 11 bases are shared with TRBD2. Germline assignment: CDR1 SGHTA and CDR2 FQGNSA. The J segment lost 0 bases and the V segment lost 0 bases, leaving 6 bases of the junction unmatched. The length of the CDR3 is 18 residues. CDR3 residues: CASSLATSGGSYQETQYF. The CDR3 DNA is TGTGCCAGCAGCTTAGCCACTAGCGGGGGCTCTTACCAAGAGACCCAGTACTTC.

The chain carries TRBV6-2 or TRBV6-3 and TRBJ1-1, with 9 bases that match TRBD1. This CDR3 is built from 14 residues. Trimming cost V 4 bases and J 4 bases; bases outside gene matches: 4. Per germline, CDR1 MNHEY and CDR2 SVGEGT. CDR3 nucleotides: TGTGCCAGCAGTTTCCGGACAGGGGTCACTGAAGCTTTCTTT. It codes for CASSFRTGVTEAFF.